This TCR beta chain was sequenced during a study of T cells in Graves' hyperthyroidism and ophthalmopathy. Study conclusions and caveats: Blood held most thyroid clonotypes expanded above 0.001 frequency. In the analysis, a 13 V-J model separated ophthalmopathy from stable hyperthyroidism.

Amplification targeted TCR beta CDR3 regions from RNA transcripts. When the TCR CDR3 underwent first-round RT-PCR, the HTBI primer set was used. MiXCR, run by TCRdb on the multiplex PCR reads, gives a single entry per CDR3 protein. The sample has 480,000 or so distinct CDR3 sequences, over 45% seen once; the top ten hold about 45%. Investigators excluded patients with uncontrolled infection, other autoimmune disease, pregnancy or lactation. The CDR3 extends over 13 amino acids. V was pared by 6 bases and J by 3 bases, with 14 bases between. CDR1 DFQATT and CDR2 SNEGSKA come from the germline V gene (reference sequence). This clonotype turned up a few times. What it binds is not known.

The rearrangement joins TRBV20-1 to TRBJ1-1, with D unclear. This TCR was recovered from an adult woman with Graves' disease, either hyperthyroidism or ophthalmopathy (not recorded which). Sequenced: peripheral blood or thyroid tissue (not recorded which). The CDR3 DNA reads TGCAGTGCGCCCGGGGTCGGTCACACTGAAGCTTTCTTT. Amino acids: CSAPGVGHTEAFF.